A selection of T cell receptor beta chains follows, all from one sample in a study of T cell repertoires in cytomegalovirus infection. Their antigens remain unidentified. TCRdb passed the reads through MiXCR, listing each CDR3 protein once. The data contain some 920,000 distinct CDR3 sequences, approximately 31% of them singletons. Material: cultured CD8+ T cells from PBMCs, obtained from culture after CMV antigen stimulation. The receptors stem from a human donor in good health (CMV status not recorded). Some clones in this sample may be carry-over from other donors' samples. CDR3s leave out the opening cysteine and the closing phenylalanine or tryptophan. Fields, in order: V gene, CDR3 protein.

V gene: TRBV6-1
CDR3 protein: ASSESWGPNYGYT

V gene: TRBV5-1
CDR3 protein: ASSLVTSGQVVAGGYNEQF

V gene: TRBV7-8
CDR3 protein: ASRDAGQGQTQY

V gene: TRBV9
CDR3 protein: ASSPTGGIGVDEKLF

V gene: TRBV13
CDR3 protein: ASSSEGTRGTDTQY

V gene: TRBV7-9
CDR3 protein: ASTMGGHYSYT

V gene: TRBV28
CDR3 protein: ASSSPRGTEAF

V gene: TRBV7-2
CDR3 protein: ASSSSVGASVDTQY

V gene: TRBV27
CDR3 protein: ASLTSDSRGRKEQF

V gene: TRBV7-6
CDR3 protein: ASSLALGLASGETQY

V gene: TRBV19
CDR3 protein: ASSARSGDYGYT

V gene: TRBV6-8
CDR3 protein: ASSLTGGGQETQY

V gene: TRBV10-1
CDR3 protein: ASSELDTGVTGELF

V gene: TRBV19
CDR3 protein: ASRDRGNQPQH

V gene: TRBV29-1
CDR3 protein: SVTSGELETQY

V gene: TRBV12-3/TRBV12-4
CDR3 protein: ASSLALPGYYT

V gene: TRBV6-1
CDR3 protein: ATRSDRGRYEQY

V gene: TRBV27
CDR3 protein: ASSFAVYNEQF

V gene: TRBV12-3/TRBV12-4
CDR3 protein: ASSFDLTDLLPGQGARFNEQF

V gene: TRBV12-3/TRBV12-4
CDR3 protein: ASGIQETQY

V gene: TRBV7-6
CDR3 protein: ASSGQGEDWNQPQH

V gene: TRBV7-9
CDR3 protein: ASSLVSGARAEAF

V gene: TRBV13
CDR3 protein: ASSSGLLGRGSNQPQH

V gene: TRBV11-2
CDR3 protein: VSSLDAWGNLYQETQY

V gene: TRBV6-2/TRBV6-3
CDR3 protein: ASSHKRGASTDTQY

V gene: TRBV4-2
CDR3 protein: ASSQDTVGGTEAF

V gene: TRBV19
CDR3 protein: ASSPEGWRLEQY

V gene: TRBV6-5
CDR3 protein: ASSHPRGGQHEQF

V gene: TRBV5-1
CDR3 protein: ASSATWRVGSYNEQV

V gene: TRBV5-6
CDR3 protein: ASSGDGESTEAF

V gene: TRBV9
CDR3 protein: ASSVDPSQPQH

V gene: TRBV12-3/TRBV12-4
CDR3 protein: ASSPSWGETQY

V gene: TRBV2
CDR3 protein: AITGNLGAF